The 10 T cell receptor beta chains below all came from one sample that was sequenced in a study of blood T cell repertoires in COVID-19. The data were produced by immunoSEQ multiplex PCR, yet TCRdb's version contains in-frame clones alone and is incomplete. The sample yields around 190,000 clones, about nine tenths seen once. The source material was PBMCs or T cells enriched from blood (not recorded which). The source of these receptors is a young woman who had recovered from COVID-19.

The rearrangement links TRBV10-3 to TRBJ2-2; 7 nucleotides line up with TRBD1. The V and J ends lost 0 bases and 3 bases, in that order; junction bases with no gene match: 1. This CDR3 comprises 15 residues. Germline CDR1 reads ENHRY; CDR2 reads SYGVKD. The CDR3, as DNA: TGTGCCATCAGTGAGTCAACAGGGGACACCGGGGAGCTGTTTTTT. Amino acid sequence: CAISESTGDTGELFF.

V usage is TRBV4-2 and J usage is TRBJ1-4, with no clear D. The CDR3 contains 16 residues. The germline V gene has CDR1 LGHNA and CDR2 YNFKEQ. Trimming took off 4 bases at V and 0 bases at J, with 12 bases between the two ends. The CDR3 DNA sequence: TGTGCCAGCAGCCCCACTTTGGTTGCAACTAATGAAAAACTGTTTTTT. The encoded protein is CASSPTLVATNEKLFF.

This chain uses TRBV20-1 with TRBJ2-1; 7 bases match TRBD2. The CDR3 covers 16 residues. Per germline, CDR1 DFQATT and CDR2 SNEGSKA (reference sequence). V was clipped by 3 bases and J by 4 bases; unmatched bases: 12. Here the CDR3 DNA reads TGCAGTGCTAGTGGGTCTAGCGGCAATAATTACAATGAGCAGTTCTTC. Its protein is CSASGSSGNNYNEQFF.

This clone was counted once. The CDR3 is CASSLYRSGWGRDQPQHF. The CDR3 DNA reads as TGTGCCAGCAGCTTATACCGTTCAGGTTGGGGGCGCGATCAGCCCCAGCATTTT. V and J are TRBV7-2 and TRBJ1-5; possibly TRBD1 for D (6 bases). Germline loops: CDR1 SGHTA, CDR2 FQGNSA. The CDR3 covers 18 residues. The V gene lost 2 bases and the J gene lost 5 bases, with 22 bases spanning the gap.

CDR3 in DNA: TGTGCCATCAGTAAATTAGGGGTTTATGGCTACACCTTC. Translating gives CAISKLGVYGYTF. The chain links TRBV10-3 to TRBJ1-2; weak D call: TRBD1 (5 bases). Germline-derived CDR1 and CDR2 are ENHRY and SYGVKD. Trimming cost V 5 bases and J 5 bases, with 12 bases left between them. This CDR3 spans 13 amino acids.

In its sample, this clone was seen a few times. The chain links TRBV5-4 to TRBJ2-2; 8 positions match TRBD1. Germline trimming cut 3 bases from V and 2 bases from J; bases unmatched to any gene: 6. CDR1 and CDR2 from the germline V gene are SGHNT and YYREEE (reference sequence). The CDR3 totals 16 residues. CDR3 sequence (DNA): TGTGCCAGCAGCTCACCAGGGGGCCGAAACACCGGGGAGCTGTTTTTT. It is translated as CASSSPGGRNTGELFF.

This sequence joins TRBV28 and TRBJ2-2; 8 bases fit TRBD2. This CDR3 comprises 15 residues. The germline gives CDR1 MDHEN, CDR2 SYDVKM. Trimming took 3 bases from V and 10 from J; bases not matched to a gene: 10. CDR3 DNA sequence: TGTGCCAGCAGTTTGGAGCGGGAGAGTGATGTGGAGCTGTTTTTT. Encoded protein: CASSLERESDVELFF.

The CDR3 sequence is CATSRDIGGTDTQYF. In nucleotides, the CDR3 is TGTGCCACCAGCAGAGATATCGGGGGCACAGATACGCAGTATTTT. The V call is TRBV15, the J call TRBJ2-3; possibly TRBD2 for D (5 bases). The CDR3 runs 15 residues. Germline V gene lookup returns CDR1 LNHNV and CDR2 YYDKDF (reference sequence). Between the trimmed V and J ends, which lost 0 bases and 1 base, there was a span of 8 bases.

This chain links TRBV19 with TRBJ1-4; weak D call: TRBD1 (5 bases). V lost 0 bases to trimming and J lost 5 bases, with 13 bases between them. CDR1 is LNHDA and CDR2 is SQIVND in the germline V gene (reference sequence). CDR3 length: 16 residues. CDR3 loop: CASSIEGTGGNEKLFF. Written as DNA, the CDR3 is TGTGCCAGTAGTATAGAAGGCACAGGTGGAAATGAAAAACTGTTTTTT.

The chain has TRBV9 and TRBJ1-5, with D maybe TRBD1 (6 bases). The CDR3 has 15 amino acids. Germline CDR1 is SGDLS and CDR2 is YYNGEE. V was pared by 2 bases and J by 4 bases, with 13 bases between. For the CDR3, the DNA is TGTGCCAGCAGCGTTGGGGCAGGGGTGAATCAGCCCCAGCATTTT. It specifies CASSVGAGVNQPQHF.